The T cell receptor (beta chain) described here comes from a study of regulatory T cells in long-lasting Graves disease. Study summary: Prior antithyroid drug treatment in newly diagnosed Graves' patients lasted under 3 months. The study, taken as a whole, reports: Gene preferences differed: TRBV28, TRBJ1-2, TRBJ2-5 in persistent cases.

Time point denoted: newly diagnosed GD, antithyroid drugs for less than 3 months. TCR sequences were obtained from RNA taken from PBMCs. The CDR3 loop spans 14 amino acids. Germline V gene data show CDR1 as MNHNS and CDR2 as SASEGT. The germline V and J ends were trimmed by 0 bases and 2 bases, with 8 bases remaining between them. The table lists this clonotype with a few counts. Its antigen is not known. Arm-PCR with iRepertoire HTBI primers amplified the CDR3 regions for these TCR beta libraries. MiXCR, run by TCRdb on the multiplex PCR reads, gives a single entry per CDR3 protein. This sample yields around 330,000 distinct CDR3 sequences, of which over 15% are seen a single time; around 36% belongs to the top ten.

The TCR sequence derives from a female donor with Graves disease. This chain uses TRBV6-1 with TRBJ2-7, with TRBD1 as a possible D gene (5 bases). The material sequenced was peripheral blood mononuclear cells (PBMCs), taken at new diagnosis, from a patient treated with antithyroid drugs. CDR3 residues: CASSEAEGAYEQYF. The CDR3, as DNA: TGTGCCAGCAGTGAAGCGGAAGGGGCCTACGAGCAGTACTTC.